The present entry profiles one T cell receptor (beta chain) with its context. This sample is drawn from a study of blood T cell repertoires in COVID-19. Study-level information: PBMCs, B-cell-depleted T cells, or T cells were the source of the cDNA or gDNA that made up the material.

The CDR3 is 14 amino acids. In the study's own analysis: Amplifying reference gene primers gave estimates of nucleated cell counts. Data came from immunoSEQ multiplex PCR; TCRdb stores just in-frame clones and leaves some out. The V and J calls and clone size were taken over from that table, and D and trimming were inferred from the DNA. The repertoire holds 150,000 to 200,000 clones, with 88% as singletons. This clonotype was obtained from a man aged 60-69 years with acute or convalescent COVID-19. This sequence joins TRBV21-1 and TRBJ1-5; the D call in the table, TRBD1, was not verified against the DNA. TRBV21-1 is a listed pseudogene. Sequencing was done on a sample of peripheral blood. CDR3 residues: CASGGQLSNQPQHF. In nucleotides, the CDR3 is TGTGCCAGCGGGGGACAGCTTAGCAATCAGCCCCAGCATTTT.